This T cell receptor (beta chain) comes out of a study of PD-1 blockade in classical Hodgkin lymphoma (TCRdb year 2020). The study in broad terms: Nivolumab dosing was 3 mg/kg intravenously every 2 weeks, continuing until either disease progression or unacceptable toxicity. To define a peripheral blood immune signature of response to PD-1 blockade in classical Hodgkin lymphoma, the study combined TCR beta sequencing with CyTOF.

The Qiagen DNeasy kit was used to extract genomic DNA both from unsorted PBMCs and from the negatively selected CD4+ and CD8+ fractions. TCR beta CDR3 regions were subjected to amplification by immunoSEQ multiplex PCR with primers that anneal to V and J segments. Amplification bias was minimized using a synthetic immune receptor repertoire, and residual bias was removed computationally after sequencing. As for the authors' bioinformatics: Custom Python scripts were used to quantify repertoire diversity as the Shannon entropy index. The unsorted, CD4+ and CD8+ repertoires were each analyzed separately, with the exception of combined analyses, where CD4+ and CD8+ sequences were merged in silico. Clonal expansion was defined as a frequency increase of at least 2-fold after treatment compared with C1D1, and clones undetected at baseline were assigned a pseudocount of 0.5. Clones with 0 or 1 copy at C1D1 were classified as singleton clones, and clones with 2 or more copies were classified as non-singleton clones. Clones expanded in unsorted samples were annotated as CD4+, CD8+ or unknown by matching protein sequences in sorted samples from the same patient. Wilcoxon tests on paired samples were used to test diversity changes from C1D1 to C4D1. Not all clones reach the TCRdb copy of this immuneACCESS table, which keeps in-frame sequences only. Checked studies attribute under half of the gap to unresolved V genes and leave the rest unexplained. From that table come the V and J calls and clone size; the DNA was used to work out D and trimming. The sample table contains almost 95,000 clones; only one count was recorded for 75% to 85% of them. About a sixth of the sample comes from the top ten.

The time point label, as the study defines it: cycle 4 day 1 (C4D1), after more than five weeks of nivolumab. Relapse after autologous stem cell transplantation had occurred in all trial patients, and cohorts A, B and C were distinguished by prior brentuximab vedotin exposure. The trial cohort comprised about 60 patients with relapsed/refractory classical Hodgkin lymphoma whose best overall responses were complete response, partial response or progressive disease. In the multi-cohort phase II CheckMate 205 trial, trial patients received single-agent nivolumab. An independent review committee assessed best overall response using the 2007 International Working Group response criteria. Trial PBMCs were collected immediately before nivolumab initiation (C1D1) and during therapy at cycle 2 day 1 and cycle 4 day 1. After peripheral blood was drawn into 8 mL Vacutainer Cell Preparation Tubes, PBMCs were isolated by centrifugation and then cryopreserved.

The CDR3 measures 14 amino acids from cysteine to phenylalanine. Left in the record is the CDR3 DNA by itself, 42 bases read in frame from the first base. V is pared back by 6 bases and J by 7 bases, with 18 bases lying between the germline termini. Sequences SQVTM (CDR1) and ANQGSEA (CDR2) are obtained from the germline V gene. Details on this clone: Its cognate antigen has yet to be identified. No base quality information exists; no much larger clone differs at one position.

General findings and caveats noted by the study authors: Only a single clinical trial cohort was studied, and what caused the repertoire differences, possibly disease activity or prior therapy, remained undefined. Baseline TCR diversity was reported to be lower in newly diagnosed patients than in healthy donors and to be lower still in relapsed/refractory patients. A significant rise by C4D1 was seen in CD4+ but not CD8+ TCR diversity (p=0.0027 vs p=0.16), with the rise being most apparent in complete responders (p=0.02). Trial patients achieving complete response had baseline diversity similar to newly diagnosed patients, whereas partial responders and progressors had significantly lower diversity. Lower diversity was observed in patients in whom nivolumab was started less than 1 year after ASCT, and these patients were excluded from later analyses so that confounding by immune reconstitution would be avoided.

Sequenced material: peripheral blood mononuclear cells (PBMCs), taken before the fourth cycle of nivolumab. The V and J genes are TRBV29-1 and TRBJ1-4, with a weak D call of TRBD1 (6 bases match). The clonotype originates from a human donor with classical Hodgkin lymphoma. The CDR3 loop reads CSVILRGAGEKLFF. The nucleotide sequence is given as TGCAGCGTGATACTCCGGGGGGCGGGTGAAAAACTGTTTTTT.